A single count supports the clone carrying this T cell receptor beta chain. The sample belongs to a study of blood T cell repertoires in COVID-19. For the study at large: Samples taken during acute and convalescent COVID-19 were collected in the United States, Italy and Spain.

Looked up from germline, CDR1 is MNHEY and CDR2 is SVGAGI. Trimming at V came to 6 bases and at J to 7 bases, leaving 4 bases not matched to a gene. The CDR3 length is 13 residues. Assay: immunoSEQ multiplex PCR; the TCRdb copy retains only in-frame clones and omits some. The table shows around 430,000 clones, with about 91% occurring only once. The sample comprised peripheral blood. This receptor was obtained from a woman in her fifties or sixties with COVID-19, enrolled during active disease. The chain uses TRBV6-5 and TRBJ1-1, with 11 bases aligning to TRBD1. The CDR3 loop is CASSWGTGGEAFF. DNA of the CDR3: TGTGCCAGCAGCTGGGGGACAGGGGGTGAAGCTTTCTTT.